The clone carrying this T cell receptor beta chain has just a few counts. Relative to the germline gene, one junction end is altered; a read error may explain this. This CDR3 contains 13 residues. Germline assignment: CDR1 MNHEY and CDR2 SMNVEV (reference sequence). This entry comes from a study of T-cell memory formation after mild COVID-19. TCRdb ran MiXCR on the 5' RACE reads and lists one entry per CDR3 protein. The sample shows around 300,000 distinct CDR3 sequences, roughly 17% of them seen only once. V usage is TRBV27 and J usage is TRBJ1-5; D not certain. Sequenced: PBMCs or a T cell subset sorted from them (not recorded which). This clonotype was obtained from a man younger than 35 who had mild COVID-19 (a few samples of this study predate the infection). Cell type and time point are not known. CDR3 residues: CASSLLGNQPQHF. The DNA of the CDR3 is TGCGCCAGCAGCTTGTTGGGTAATCAGCCCCAGCATTTT.